This TCR beta chain was captured by sequencing in a study of beta chain features in type 1 diabetes. Study details: Over all samples combined, about 99,000,000 sorted cells were examined. Findings and caveats of the study: Patients' naive, central memory and regulatory TCRB repertoires appeared more alike than those of healthy donors. PCR might show a preference for shorter templates, equally across patients and controls.

With regard to this clone: Antigen specificity is unknown.

Sequencing targeted expressed TCRB transcripts, as all isolated RNA had been reverse transcribed. TCRdb keeps only in-frame clones here, not all; method: immunoSEQ multiplex PCR. The data contain fewer than 650,000 clones, 15% of them singletons. The germline V and J ends were trimmed by 6 bases and 10 bases, with 15 bases remaining between them. The CDR3 has 12 residues. CDR1 is MDHEN and CDR2 is SYDVKM in the germline V gene. The chain has TRBV28 and TRBJ1-1; a weak D match, TRBD1 (6 bases). Sequencing used naive CD4+ T cells from blood. The clonotype originates from a young man in good health. The CDR3 nucleotides are TGTGCCAGCAGAACAGGGAGGATTCGAGCTTTCTTT. Its protein product is CASRTGRIRAFF.